The present entry profiles one TCR beta chain with its context. Under the authors' procedure: For nucleated cells, counts were estimated from reference gene primer amplification. Generated by immunoSEQ multiplex PCR, the TCRdb table keeps only in-frame clones and is missing some. V, J and clone size derive from that table, while D and trimming were established from the DNA sequence. This sample yields 250,000 to 300,000 clones, of which about 82% are seen a single time; 4.5% to 5.5% belongs to the top ten. This specimen comes from a study of blood T cell repertoires in COVID-19. Study background: Spain, Italy and the United States supplied samples that represented acute and convalescent COVID-19. From T cells, B-cell-depleted T cells, or PBMCs came the material, which was cDNA or gDNA.

This CDR3 is built from 14 residues. CDR1 is SNHLY, CDR2 FYNNEI, per germline. V lost 4 bases and J lost 7, with 14 bases in between. Sequenced: peripheral blood. The V and J genes are TRBV2 and TRBJ2-1; D is possibly TRBD2 (5 bases). The clonotype comes from a man in his forties or fifties with active or convalescent COVID-19. CDR3 protein: CASSADGVGNEQFF. DNA of the CDR3: TGTGCCAGCAGTGCGGACGGGGTTGGGAATGAGCAGTTCTTC.